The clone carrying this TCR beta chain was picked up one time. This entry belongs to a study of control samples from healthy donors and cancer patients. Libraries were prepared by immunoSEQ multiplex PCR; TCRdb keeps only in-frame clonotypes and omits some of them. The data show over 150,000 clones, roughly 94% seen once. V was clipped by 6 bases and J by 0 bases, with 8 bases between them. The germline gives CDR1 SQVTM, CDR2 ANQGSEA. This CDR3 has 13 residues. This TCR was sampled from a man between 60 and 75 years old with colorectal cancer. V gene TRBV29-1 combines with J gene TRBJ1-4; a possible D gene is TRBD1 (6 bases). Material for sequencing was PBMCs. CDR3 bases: TGCAGCGTCAGGGGCGCAACTAATGAAAAACTGTTTTTT. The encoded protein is CSVRGATNEKLFF.